Listed below are T cell receptor beta chains from one sample, sequenced in a study of lymphopenia after photon versus proton radiotherapy. Clones were sequenced by immunoSEQ multiplex PCR, and TCRdb holds only the in-frame ones, with some missing. The repertoire includes more than 9,500 clones, approximately 88% of them detected once, and around 3.3% sits in the top ten. The sequencing used peripheral blood, collected from a patient treated with proton-based radiotherapy. The source of these receptors is a man aged 55 to 70 with pancreatic cancer. Each CDR3 is given with its conserved first and last residue. Fields, in order: J gene, V gene, D gene, clone size, CDR3 protein, CDR3 DNA. D genes are given only for firm matches. A clone size is listed for some rows: how often the clone was seen (once, few, many), or a class if it is expanded.

j_call: TRBJ1-2; v_call: TRBV6-6; d_call: NA; clone_size: once; cdr3_aa: CASSTGTLVDGYTF; cdr3_nt: TGTGCCAGCAGTACCGGGACGCTCGTGGACGGCTACACCTTC
j_call: TRBJ2-7; v_call: TRBV25-1; d_call: NA; clone_size: NA; cdr3_aa: CASSDLFGREQYF; cdr3_nt: TGTGCCAGCAGTGATTTATTTGGTAGAGAGCAGTACTTC
j_call: TRBJ2-3; v_call: TRBV27; d_call: TRBD1; clone_size: once; cdr3_aa: CATTGGAADTQYF; cdr3_nt: TGTGCCACCACAGGGGGCGCGGCAGATACGCAGTATTTT
j_call: TRBJ1-4; v_call: TRBV5-1; d_call: NA; clone_size: NA; cdr3_aa: CASSKDGRNEKLFF; cdr3_nt: TGCGCCAGCAGCAAGGACGGCAGGAATGAAAAACTGTTTTTT
j_call: TRBJ2-3; v_call: TRBV11-2; d_call: TRBD2; clone_size: NA; cdr3_aa: CASSLVAGGGTDTQYF; cdr3_nt: TGTGCCAGCAGCTTAGTTGCGGGAGGGGGCACAGATACGCAGTATTTT
j_call: TRBJ2-7; v_call: TRBV2; d_call: NA; clone_size: NA; cdr3_aa: CASSDEVGYGSSYEQYF; cdr3_nt: TGTGCCAGCAGTGACGAGGTCGGTTACGGTAGCTCCTACGAGCAGTACTTC
j_call: TRBJ2-5; v_call: TRBV11-1; d_call: TRBD2; clone_size: NA; cdr3_aa: CASSPGLAGETQYF; cdr3_nt: TGTGCCAGCAGCCCCGGACTAGCGGGAGAGACCCAGTACTTC
j_call: TRBJ1-1; v_call: TRBV27; d_call: TRBD1; clone_size: NA; cdr3_aa: CASSLSPGGLTEAFF; cdr3_nt: TGTGCCAGCAGTTTATCGCCAGGGGGCCTCACTGAAGCTTTCTTT
j_call: TRBJ2-3; v_call: TRBV11-1; d_call: TRBD1; clone_size: once; cdr3_aa: CASSLVAGGLLDTQYF; cdr3_nt: TGTGCCAGCAGCTTAGTGGCAGGGGGCCTGCTAGATACGCAGTATTTT
j_call: TRBJ2-1; v_call: TRBV7-2; d_call: TRBD2; clone_size: NA; cdr3_aa: CASSLLTGGGEQFF; cdr3_nt: TGTGCCAGCAGCCTACTTACGGGAGGAGGGGAGCAGTTCTTC
j_call: TRBJ2-1; v_call: TRBV9; d_call: TRBD2; clone_size: NA; cdr3_aa: CASSVGSGTSNYNEQFF; cdr3_nt: TGTGCCAGCAGCGTAGGGTCCGGGACTAGCAACTACAATGAGCAGTTCTTC
j_call: TRBJ1-5; v_call: TRBV2; d_call: NA; clone_size: NA; cdr3_aa: CASTERQATNQPQHF; cdr3_nt: TGTGCCAGCACCGAGAGACAGGCCACCAATCAGCCCCAGCATTTT
j_call: TRBJ2-3; v_call: TRBV27; d_call: NA; clone_size: NA; cdr3_aa: CASSFLRSTDTQYF; cdr3_nt: TGTGCCAGCAGTTTTCTCAGGAGCACAGATACGCAGTATTTT
j_call: TRBJ2-3; v_call: TRBV5-1; d_call: NA; clone_size: NA; cdr3_aa: CASSPLPPPSTDTQYF; cdr3_nt: TGCGCCAGCAGCCCCCTCCCTCCACCTAGCACAGATACGCAGTATTTT
j_call: TRBJ2-5; v_call: TRBV6-5; d_call: TRBD2; clone_size: NA; cdr3_aa: CASSAGLEFQETQYF; cdr3_nt: TGTGCCAGCAGTGCGGGACTAGAATTTCAAGAGACCCAGTACTTC
j_call: TRBJ1-1; v_call: TRBV6-1; d_call: TRBD1; clone_size: NA; cdr3_aa: CASSGVQGAIAFF; cdr3_nt: TGTGCCAGCAGCGGGGTACAGGGGGCGATAGCTTTCTTT
j_call: TRBJ2-3; v_call: TRBV4-3; d_call: TRBD1; clone_size: NA; cdr3_aa: CASSRLVGQRTDTQYF; cdr3_nt: TGCGCCAGCAGTCGTTTAGTGGGACAGAGGACAGATACGCAGTATTTT
j_call: TRBJ2-5; v_call: TRBV7-9; d_call: TRBD2; clone_size: NA; cdr3_aa: CASSAGALGRETQYF; cdr3_nt: TGTGCCAGCAGCGCGGGAGCCCTGGGTAGGGAGACCCAGTACTTC
j_call: TRBJ1-5; v_call: TRBV30; d_call: NA; clone_size: NA; cdr3_aa: CAWSGGGFNQPQHF; cdr3_nt: TGTGCCTGGTCCGGGGGGGGATTCAATCAGCCCCAGCATTTT
j_call: TRBJ2-7; v_call: TRBV3-1/TRBV3-2; d_call: NA; clone_size: NA; cdr3_aa: CAKGEQYF; cdr3_nt: TGTGCCAAGGGAGAGCAGTACTTC
j_call: TRBJ2-3; v_call: TRBV7-6; d_call: TRBD2; clone_size: NA; cdr3_aa: CASSPRLAGALTDTQYF; cdr3_nt: TGTGCCAGCAGCCCACGACTAGCGGGAGCCCTCACAGATACGCAGTATTTT
j_call: TRBJ2-2; v_call: TRBV28; d_call: NA; clone_size: NA; cdr3_aa: CASSLRFGELFF; cdr3_nt: TGTGCCAGCAGTTTACGTTTCGGGGAGCTGTTTTTT
j_call: TRBJ2-1; v_call: TRBV13; d_call: NA; clone_size: NA; cdr3_aa: CASSRRGYNEQFF; cdr3_nt: TGTGCCAGCAGCCGACGGGGGTACAATGAGCAGTTCTTC
j_call: TRBJ2-2; v_call: TRBV13; d_call: NA; clone_size: NA; cdr3_aa: CASSLSRMNTGELFF; cdr3_nt: TGTGCCAGCAGTCTCTCCAGGATGAACACCGGGGAGCTGTTTTTT
j_call: TRBJ2-7; v_call: TRBV9; d_call: TRBD2; clone_size: NA; cdr3_aa: CASSGLADSSYEQYF; cdr3_nt: TGTGCCAGCAGCGGACTAGCGGACAGCTCCTACGAGCAGTACTTC
j_call: TRBJ2-1; v_call: TRBV2; d_call: TRBD2; clone_size: NA; cdr3_aa: CASSPRRISGYNEQFF; cdr3_nt: TGTGCCAGCAGTCCGCGTCGGATTAGCGGGTACAATGAGCAGTTCTTC
j_call: TRBJ2-7; v_call: TRBV5-8; d_call: NA; clone_size: NA; cdr3_aa: CASSLGYEQYF; cdr3_nt: TGTGCCAGCAGCCTAGGATACGAGCAGTACTTC
j_call: TRBJ1-2; v_call: TRBV28; d_call: TRBD1; clone_size: few; cdr3_aa: CASSRGTGGGYGYTF; cdr3_nt: TGTGCCAGCAGCCGCGGGACAGGCGGGGGCTATGGCTACACCTTC
j_call: TRBJ2-3; v_call: TRBV28; d_call: NA; clone_size: NA; cdr3_aa: CASGYLDTQYF; cdr3_nt: TGTGCCAGCGGCTACTTAGATACGCAGTATTTT
j_call: TRBJ1-1; v_call: TRBV18; d_call: TRBD1; clone_size: NA; cdr3_aa: CASSGTGEVAEAFF; cdr3_nt: TGTGCCAGCTCGGGGACAGGGGAGGTAGCTGAAGCTTTCTTT
j_call: TRBJ2-1; v_call: TRBV5-1; d_call: NA; clone_size: NA; cdr3_aa: CASSFGQYNEQFF; cdr3_nt: TGCGCCAGCAGCTTCGGGCAGTACAATGAGCAGTTCTTC
j_call: TRBJ1-2; v_call: TRBV27; d_call: NA; clone_size: NA; cdr3_aa: CATHPSVGTNYGYTF; cdr3_nt: TGTGCCACCCACCCCTCGGTTGGAACTAACTATGGCTACACCTTC
j_call: TRBJ2-2; v_call: TRBV19; d_call: NA; clone_size: NA; cdr3_aa: CASSMWPLNTGELFF; cdr3_nt: TGTGCCAGTAGTATGTGGCCGCTGAACACCGGGGAGCTGTTTTTT
j_call: TRBJ2-2; v_call: TRBV5-6; d_call: TRBD1; clone_size: NA; cdr3_aa: CASSLFQGAGGELFF; cdr3_nt: TGTGCCAGCAGCTTGTTCCAGGGGGCTGGCGGGGAGCTGTTTTTT
j_call: TRBJ2-3; v_call: TRBV19; d_call: TRBD2; clone_size: NA; cdr3_aa: CASSKGAGGDTQYF; cdr3_nt: TGTGCCAGTAGTAAAGGGGCGGGAGGCGATACGCAGTATTTT
j_call: TRBJ1-2; v_call: TRBV7-9; d_call: NA; clone_size: NA; cdr3_aa: CASSFWGIDYGYTF; cdr3_nt: TGTGCCAGCAGCTTTTGGGGGATCGACTATGGCTACACCTTC
j_call: TRBJ2-2; v_call: TRBV6-6; d_call: NA; clone_size: NA; cdr3_aa: CASSYDKNTGELFF; cdr3_nt: TGTGCCAGCAGTTACGACAAGAACACCGGGGAGCTGTTTTTT
j_call: TRBJ2-5; v_call: TRBV5-4; d_call: TRBD1; clone_size: NA; cdr3_aa: CASSLGLATGEETQYF; cdr3_nt: TGTGCCAGCAGCTTGGGCCTGGCGACAGGGGAAGAGACCCAGTACTTC
j_call: TRBJ1-1; v_call: TRBV18; d_call: TRBD1; clone_size: NA; cdr3_aa: CASSRGQGALGEAFF; cdr3_nt: TGTGCCAGCTCAAGAGGACAGGGGGCACTTGGTGAAGCTTTCTTT
j_call: TRBJ1-4; v_call: TRBV4-3; d_call: TRBD1; clone_size: NA; cdr3_aa: CASSQAYGTELANEKLFF; cdr3_nt: TGCGCCAGCAGCCAAGCGTATGGGACAGAGCTCGCTAATGAAAAACTGTTTTTT
j_call: TRBJ2-7; v_call: TRBV2; d_call: TRBD2; clone_size: NA; cdr3_aa: CASKDGGSGRFFSGDF; cdr3_nt: TGTGCCAGCAAGGACGGGGGTAGCGGGAGGTTTTTCAGCGGTGATTTC
j_call: TRBJ1-5; v_call: TRBV7-9; d_call: TRBD1; clone_size: NA; cdr3_aa: CASSLTGGDQPQHF; cdr3_nt: TGTGCCAGCAGCCTGACAGGGGGAGATCAGCCCCAGCATTTT
j_call: TRBJ2-1; v_call: TRBV29-1; d_call: TRBD2; clone_size: once; cdr3_aa: CSVELSGSHEQFF; cdr3_nt: TGCAGCGTTGAACTTAGCGGGAGTCATGAGCAGTTCTTC
j_call: TRBJ2-2; v_call: TRBV5-4; d_call: NA; clone_size: once; cdr3_aa: CASSRLGPANTGELFF; cdr3_nt: TGTGCCAGCAGCCGATTGGGCCCCGCGAACACCGGGGAGCTGTTTTTT
j_call: TRBJ1-1; v_call: TRBV7-8; d_call: NA; clone_size: NA; cdr3_aa: CASSLIEAGHAEAFF; cdr3_nt: TGTGCCAGCAGCTTAATTGAGGCAGGGCACGCCGAAGCTTTCTTT
j_call: TRBJ2-3; v_call: TRBV25-1; d_call: TRBD2; clone_size: NA; cdr3_aa: CATSRLAAADTQYF; cdr3_nt: TGTGCCACCTCGCGGCTAGCGGCGGCAGATACGCAGTATTTT
j_call: TRBJ2-1; v_call: TRBV7-2; d_call: TRBD1; clone_size: NA; cdr3_aa: CASSSAPGGRWNEQFF; cdr3_nt: TGTGCCAGCAGCTCGGCCCCAGGGGGACGTTGGAATGAGCAGTTCTTC
j_call: TRBJ2-7; v_call: TRBV5-5; d_call: TRBD1; clone_size: NA; cdr3_aa: CASSVDRVLEQYF; cdr3_nt: TGTGCCAGCAGCGTCGACAGGGTGTTAGAGCAGTACTTC
j_call: TRBJ2-3; v_call: TRBV6-1; d_call: NA; clone_size: NA; cdr3_aa: CAGRRGGRGTDTQYF; cdr3_nt: TGTGCCGGCAGGAGGGGTGGTCGAGGCACAGATACGCAGTATTTT
j_call: TRBJ2-7; v_call: TRBV7-9; d_call: NA; clone_size: NA; cdr3_aa: CASSTPWGVGEQYF; cdr3_nt: TGTGCCAGCAGCACCCCGTGGGGCGTGGGGGAGCAGTACTTC
j_call: TRBJ2-1; v_call: TRBV7-9; d_call: NA; clone_size: once; cdr3_aa: CASSGRRNYNEQFF; cdr3_nt: TGTGCCAGCAGCGGGCGGCGAAACTACAATGAGCAGTTCTTC
j_call: TRBJ1-1; v_call: TRBV11-2; d_call: NA; clone_size: NA; cdr3_aa: CASSLEFGSRNTEAFF; cdr3_nt: TGTGCCAGCAGCTTAGAATTCGGGTCCCGGAACACTGAAGCTTTCTTT
j_call: TRBJ2-2; v_call: TRBV7-2; d_call: NA; clone_size: once; cdr3_aa: CASSSDQRTGELFF; cdr3_nt: TGTGCCAGCAGCTCGGACCAAAGGACCGGGGAGCTGTTTTTT
j_call: TRBJ1-5; v_call: TRBV2; d_call: NA; clone_size: few; cdr3_aa: CASRRGGSRENQPQHF; cdr3_nt: TGTGCCAGCAGAAGGGGAGGGTCTAGGGAAAATCAGCCCCAGCATTTT
j_call: TRBJ2-1; v_call: TRBV28; d_call: TRBD2; clone_size: NA; cdr3_aa: CASSPPGLDVFEQFF; cdr3_nt: TGTGCCAGCAGCCCACCGGGACTAGACGTCTTTGAGCAGTTCTTC
j_call: TRBJ1-2; v_call: TRBV5-5; d_call: NA; clone_size: NA; cdr3_aa: CASSLVQAGYGYTF; cdr3_nt: TGTGCCAGCAGCTTGGTTCAGGCGGGCTATGGCTACACCTTC
j_call: TRBJ1-1; v_call: TRBV28; d_call: TRBD1; clone_size: NA; cdr3_aa: CASSPGTGNTEAFF; cdr3_nt: TGTGCCAGCAGTCCCGGGACAGGGAACACTGAAGCTTTCTTT
j_call: TRBJ2-2; v_call: TRBV9; d_call: NA; clone_size: NA; cdr3_aa: CASSGRTADYTGELFF; cdr3_nt: TGTGCCAGCAGCGGGCGGACGGCCGATTACACCGGGGAGCTGTTTTTT
j_call: TRBJ2-2; v_call: TRBV7-3; d_call: NA; clone_size: NA; cdr3_aa: CASRLNPGNTGELFF; cdr3_nt: TGTGCCAGCAGATTAAACCCGGGGAACACCGGGGAGCTGTTTTTT
j_call: TRBJ2-2; v_call: TRBV19; d_call: NA; clone_size: NA; cdr3_aa: CASSIARSGGELFF; cdr3_nt: TGTGCCAGTAGTATAGCCCGCAGCGGCGGGGAGCTGTTTTTT